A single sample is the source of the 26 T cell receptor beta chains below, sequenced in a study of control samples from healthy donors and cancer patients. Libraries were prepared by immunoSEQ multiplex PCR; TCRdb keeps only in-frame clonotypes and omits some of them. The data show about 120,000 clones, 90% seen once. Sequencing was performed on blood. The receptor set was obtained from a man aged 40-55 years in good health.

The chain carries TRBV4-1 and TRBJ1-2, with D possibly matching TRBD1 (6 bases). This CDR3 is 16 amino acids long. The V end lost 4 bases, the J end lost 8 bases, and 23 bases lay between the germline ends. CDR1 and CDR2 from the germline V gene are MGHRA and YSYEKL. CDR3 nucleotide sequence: TGCGCCAGCAGCCTTTTCCCTTCCTCGGCAGGGGTCGGCTACACCTTC. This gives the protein CASSLFPSSAGVGYTF.

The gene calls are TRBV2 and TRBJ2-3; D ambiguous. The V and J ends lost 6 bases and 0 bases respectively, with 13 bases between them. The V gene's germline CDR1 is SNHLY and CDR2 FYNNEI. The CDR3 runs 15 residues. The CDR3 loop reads CASRPRAASTDTQYF. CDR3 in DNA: TGTGCCAGCAGACCAAGGGCAGCTAGCACAGATACGCAGTATTTT.

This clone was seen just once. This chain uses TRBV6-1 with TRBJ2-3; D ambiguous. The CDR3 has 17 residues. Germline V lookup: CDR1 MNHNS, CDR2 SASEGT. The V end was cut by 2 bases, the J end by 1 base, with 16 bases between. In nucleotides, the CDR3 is TGTGCCAGCAGTGAATGGGGTGGAGCTCTGGGCACAGATACGCAGTATTTT. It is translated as CASSEWGGALGTDTQYF.

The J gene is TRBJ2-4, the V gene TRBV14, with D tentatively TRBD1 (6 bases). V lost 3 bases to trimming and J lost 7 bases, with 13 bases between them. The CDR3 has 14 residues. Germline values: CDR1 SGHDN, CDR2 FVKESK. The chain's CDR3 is CASSHTGSPNIQYF. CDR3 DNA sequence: TGTGCCAGCAGCCATACAGGGAGTCCGAACATTCAGTACTTC.

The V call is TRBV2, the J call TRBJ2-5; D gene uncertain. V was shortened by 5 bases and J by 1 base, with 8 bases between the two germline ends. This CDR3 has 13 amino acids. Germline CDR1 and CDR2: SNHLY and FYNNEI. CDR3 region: CASSLRTQETQYF. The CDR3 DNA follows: TGTGCCAGCAGTCTCAGAACCCAAGAGACCCAGTACTTC.

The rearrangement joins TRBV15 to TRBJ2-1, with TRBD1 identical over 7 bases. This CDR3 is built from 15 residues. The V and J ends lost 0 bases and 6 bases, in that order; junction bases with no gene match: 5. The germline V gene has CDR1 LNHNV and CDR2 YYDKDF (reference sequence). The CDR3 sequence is CATSRETGRSNEQFF. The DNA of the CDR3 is TGTGCCACCAGCAGAGAGACAGGGCGGTCCAATGAGCAGTTCTTC.

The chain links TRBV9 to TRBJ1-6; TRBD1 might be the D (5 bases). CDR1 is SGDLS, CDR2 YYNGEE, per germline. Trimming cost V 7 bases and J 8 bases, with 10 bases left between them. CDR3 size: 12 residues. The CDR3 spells CASGGIDSPLHF. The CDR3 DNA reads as TGTGCCAGCGGGGGTATCGATTCACCCCTCCACTTT.

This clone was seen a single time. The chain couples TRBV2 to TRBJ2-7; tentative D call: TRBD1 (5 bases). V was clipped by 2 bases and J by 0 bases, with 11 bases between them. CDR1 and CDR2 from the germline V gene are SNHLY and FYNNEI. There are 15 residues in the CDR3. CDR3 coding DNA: TGTGCCAGCAGTGAATGGGCAGGGCGCTCCTACGAGCAGTACTTC. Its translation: CASSEWAGRSYEQYF.

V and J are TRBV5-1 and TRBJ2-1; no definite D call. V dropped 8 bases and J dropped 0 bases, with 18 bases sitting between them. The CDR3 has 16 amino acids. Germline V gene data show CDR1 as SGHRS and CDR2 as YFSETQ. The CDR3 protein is CASQDGGLSSYNEQFF. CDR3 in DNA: TGCGCCAGTCAGGACGGTGGATTAAGCTCCTACAATGAGCAGTTCTTC.

The DNA for the CDR3 is TGCGCCAGCACCATTGGAACAGGGGGCTGGGAGACCCAGTACTTC. Its translation: CASTIGTGGWETQYF. The V and J genes are TRBV5-1 and TRBJ2-5, with TRBD1 matching over 9 bases. Per germline, CDR1 SGHRS and CDR2 YFSETQ. This CDR3 is built from 15 residues. V lost 6 bases, J lost 5 bases, and 11 bases stayed unmatched.

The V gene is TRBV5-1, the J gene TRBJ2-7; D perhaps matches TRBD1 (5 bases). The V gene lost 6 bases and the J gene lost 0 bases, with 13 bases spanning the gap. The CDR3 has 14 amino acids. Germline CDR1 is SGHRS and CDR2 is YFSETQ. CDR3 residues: CASTPLGHSYEQYF. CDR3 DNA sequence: TGCGCCAGCACCCCACTTGGACACTCCTACGAGCAGTACTTC.

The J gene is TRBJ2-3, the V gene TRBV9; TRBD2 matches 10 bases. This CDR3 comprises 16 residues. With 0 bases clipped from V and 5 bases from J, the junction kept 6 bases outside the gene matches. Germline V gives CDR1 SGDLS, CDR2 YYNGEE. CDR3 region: CASSVGASGGIDTQYF. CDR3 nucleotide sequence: TGTGCCAGCAGCGTAGGGGCTAGCGGGGGCATAGATACGCAGTATTTT.

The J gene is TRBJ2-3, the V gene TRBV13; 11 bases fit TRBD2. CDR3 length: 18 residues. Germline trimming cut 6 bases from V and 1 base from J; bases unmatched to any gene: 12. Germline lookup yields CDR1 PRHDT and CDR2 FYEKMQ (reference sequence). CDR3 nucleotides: TGTGCCAGCAGGGAGAGGCTAGCGGGGGGCCTCGGCACAGATACGCAGTATTTT. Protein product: CASRERLAGGLGTDTQYF.

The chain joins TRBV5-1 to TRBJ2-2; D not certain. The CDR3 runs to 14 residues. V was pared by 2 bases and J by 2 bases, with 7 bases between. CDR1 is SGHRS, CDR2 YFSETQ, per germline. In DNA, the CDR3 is TGCGCCAGCAGCTTATACACAAACACCGGGGAGCTGTTTTTT. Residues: CASSLYTNTGELFF.

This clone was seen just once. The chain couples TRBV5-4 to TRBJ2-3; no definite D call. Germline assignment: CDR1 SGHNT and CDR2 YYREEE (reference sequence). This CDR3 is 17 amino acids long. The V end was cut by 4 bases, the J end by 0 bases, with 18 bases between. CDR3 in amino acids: CASSPRGNGPSTDTQYF. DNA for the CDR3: TGTGCCAGCAGCCCGCGTGGGAACGGGCCTAGCACAGATACGCAGTATTTT.

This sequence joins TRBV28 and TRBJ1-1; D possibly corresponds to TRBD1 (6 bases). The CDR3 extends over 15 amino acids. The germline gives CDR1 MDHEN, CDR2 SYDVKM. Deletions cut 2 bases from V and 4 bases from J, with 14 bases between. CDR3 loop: CASSLTRGRATEAFF. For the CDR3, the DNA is TGTGCCAGCAGTTTAACCCGGGGGCGGGCCACTGAAGCTTTCTTT.

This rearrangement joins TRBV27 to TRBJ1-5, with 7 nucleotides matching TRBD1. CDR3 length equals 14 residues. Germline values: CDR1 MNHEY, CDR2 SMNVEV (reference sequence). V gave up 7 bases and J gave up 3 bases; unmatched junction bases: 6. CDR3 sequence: CASKLDRNNQPQHF. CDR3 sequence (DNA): TGTGCCAGCAAACTGGACAGGAACAATCAGCCCCAGCATTTT.

The CDR3 spells CASSVYWNNSPLHF. As DNA, the CDR3 is TGTGCCAGCAGCGTCTACTGGAACAATTCACCCCTCCACTTT. The rearrangement links TRBV9 to TRBJ1-6; D gene unclear. This CDR3 comprises 14 residues. Germline V CDR1 and CDR2: SGDLS, YYNGEE. Trimming pared 2 bases from V and 7 bases from J, leaving 10 bases between. The full variable domain, its missing parts supplied by reference TRBV9 and TRBJ1-6, is DSGVTQTPKHLITATGQRVTLRCSPRSGDLSVYWYQQSLDQGLQFLIQYYNGEERAKGNILERFSAQQFPDLHSELNLSSLELGDSALYFCASSVYWNNSPLHFGNGTRLTVT.

CDR3 sequence (DNA): TGTGCCAGCAGTGACGGCAGCCCGAGTCCCTATGGCTACACCTTC. It is translated as CASSDGSPSPYGYTF. V is TRBV6-1 and J is TRBJ1-2, with D unresolved. This CDR3 is 15 amino acids long. V shed 3 bases and J shed 4 bases, with 15 bases lying between them. Germline V lookup: CDR1 MNHNS, CDR2 SASEGT.

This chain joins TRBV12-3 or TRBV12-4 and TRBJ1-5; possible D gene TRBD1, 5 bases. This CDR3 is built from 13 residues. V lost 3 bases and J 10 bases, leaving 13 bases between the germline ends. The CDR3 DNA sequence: TGTGCCAGCAGTTTGGGGACCAATAGACCCCAGCATTTT. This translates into CASSLGTNRPQHF.

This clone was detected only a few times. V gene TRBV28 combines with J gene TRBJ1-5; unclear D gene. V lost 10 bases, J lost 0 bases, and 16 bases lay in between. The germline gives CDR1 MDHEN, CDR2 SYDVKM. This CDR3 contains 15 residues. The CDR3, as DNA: TGTGCCACCCAAGGACGGCGATATAGCAATCAGCCCCAGCATTTT. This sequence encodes CATQGRRYSNQPQHF.

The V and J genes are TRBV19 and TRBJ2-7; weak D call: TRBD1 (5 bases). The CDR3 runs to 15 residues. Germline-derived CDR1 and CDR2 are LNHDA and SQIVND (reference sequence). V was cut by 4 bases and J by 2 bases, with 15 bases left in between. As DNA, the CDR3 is TGTGCCAGTAGTAGTTCAGGGATTAACACCTACGAGCAGTACTTC. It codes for CASSSSGINTYEQYF.

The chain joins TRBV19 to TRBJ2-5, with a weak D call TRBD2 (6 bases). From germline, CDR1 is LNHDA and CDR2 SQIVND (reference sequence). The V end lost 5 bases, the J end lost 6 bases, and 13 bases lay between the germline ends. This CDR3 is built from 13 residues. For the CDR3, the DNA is TGTGCCAGTAGTCCCGGGACTGGGCAGACCCAGTACTTC. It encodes CASSPGTGQTQYF.

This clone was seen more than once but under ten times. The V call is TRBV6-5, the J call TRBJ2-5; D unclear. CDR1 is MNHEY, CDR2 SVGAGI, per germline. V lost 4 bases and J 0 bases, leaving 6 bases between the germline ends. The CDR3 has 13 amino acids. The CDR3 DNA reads TGTGCCAGCAGTTGGATGTACCAAGAGACCCAGTACTTC. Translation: CASSWMYQETQYF.

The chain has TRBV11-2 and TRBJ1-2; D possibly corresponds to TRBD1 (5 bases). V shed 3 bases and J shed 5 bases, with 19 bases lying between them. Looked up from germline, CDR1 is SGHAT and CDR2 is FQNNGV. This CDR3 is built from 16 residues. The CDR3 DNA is TGTGCCAGCAGCTTGTCGGGAGGTCAGGGCCGTTATGGCTACACCTTC. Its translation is CASSLSGGQGRYGYTF.

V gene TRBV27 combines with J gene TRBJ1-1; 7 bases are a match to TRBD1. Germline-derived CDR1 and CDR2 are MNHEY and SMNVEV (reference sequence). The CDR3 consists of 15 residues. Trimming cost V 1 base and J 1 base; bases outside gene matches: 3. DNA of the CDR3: TGTGCCAGCAGTTTATTCAGGGGGGGGAACACTGAAGCTTTCTTT. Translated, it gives CASSLFRGGNTEAFF.